This T cell receptor beta chain was recovered during a study of regulatory T cells in long-lasting Graves disease. Time point reported: persistent/refractory GD, antithyroid drugs over 5 years with positive TRAb. PBMC RNA served as the TCR library source. Investigators prepared the TCR beta libraries by applying iRepertoire HTBI primers and Arm-PCR of CDR3 regions. One entry per CDR3 protein results from TCRdb running MiXCR on the multiplex PCR reads. The data show roughly 700,000 distinct CDR3 sequences, around 30% seen once. V was pared by 0 bases and J by 2 bases, with 8 bases between. In germline, CDR1 is SGDLS, CDR2 YYNGEE. The CDR3 is made up of 14 amino acids. This clonotype came up a few times. The antigen is not known. General study findings and limits: Small numbers of samples may have cut accuracy.

The source is a female donor with Graves disease. Specimen: peripheral blood mononuclear cells (PBMCs), collected when the disease was refractory, from a patient treated with antithyroid drugs. This chain connects TRBV9 to TRBJ1-1; D may be TRBD1 (5 bases). CDR3 protein: CASSVARTNTEAFF. For the CDR3, the DNA is TGTGCCAGCAGCGTAGCCCGGACAAACACTGAAGCTTTCTTT.